Presented here are 2 T cell receptor beta chains from one specimen sequenced in a study of siplizumab effects on memory and regulatory T cells. Libraries were prepared by immunoSEQ multiplex PCR; TCRdb keeps only in-frame clonotypes and omits some of them. The repertoire holds about 110,000 clones, with roughly 92% as singletons. Sequenced: CD4+ T cells sorted from blood. These receptors came from a human donor in good health.

The chain has TRBV2 and TRBJ1-1; weak D call: TRBD1 (5 bases). The CDR3 runs 13 residues. The V and J ends lost 2 bases and 8 bases respectively, with 12 bases between them. Germline lookup yields CDR1 SNHLY and CDR2 FYNNEI. CDR3 sequence (DNA): TGTGCCAGCAGTGAAAGTGGGGCTTACGAAGCTTTCTTT. This sequence encodes CASSESGAYEAFF.

This clone occurred once. The genes are TRBV2 and TRBJ2-3, with 8 positions matching TRBD1. The germline gives CDR1 SNHLY, CDR2 FYNNEI. Trimming at V came to 3 bases and at J to 5 bases, leaving 7 bases not matched to a gene. The CDR3 is made up of 15 amino acids. The CDR3 here is CASSDFQGAEDTQYF. The CDR3 DNA reads TGTGCCAGCAGTGACTTCCAGGGGGCGGAAGATACGCAGTATTTT.